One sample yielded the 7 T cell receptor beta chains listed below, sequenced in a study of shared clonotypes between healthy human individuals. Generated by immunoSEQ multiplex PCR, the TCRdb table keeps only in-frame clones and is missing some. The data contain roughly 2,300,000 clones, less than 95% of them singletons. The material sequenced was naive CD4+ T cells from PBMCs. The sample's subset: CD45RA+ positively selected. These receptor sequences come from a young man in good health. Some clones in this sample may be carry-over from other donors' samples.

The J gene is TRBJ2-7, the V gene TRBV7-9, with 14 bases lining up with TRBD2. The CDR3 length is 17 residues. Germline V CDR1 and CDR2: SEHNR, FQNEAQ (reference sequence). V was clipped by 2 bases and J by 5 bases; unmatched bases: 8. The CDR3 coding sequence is TGTGCCAGCAGCTTAATTGGGACTAGCGGGAGTTTCGACGAGCAGTACTTC. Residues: CASSLIGTSGSFDEQYF.

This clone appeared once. The CDR3 region has the DNA TGTGCCAGTAGTTTGGGGATATTCCCCAAAAACATTCAGTACTTC. This encodes CASSLGIFPKNIQYF. The V call is TRBV19, the J call TRBJ2-4; no clear D. Per germline, CDR1 LNHDA and CDR2 SQIVND (reference sequence). The CDR3 covers 15 residues. Trimming cost V 5 bases and J 2 bases, with 13 bases left between them.

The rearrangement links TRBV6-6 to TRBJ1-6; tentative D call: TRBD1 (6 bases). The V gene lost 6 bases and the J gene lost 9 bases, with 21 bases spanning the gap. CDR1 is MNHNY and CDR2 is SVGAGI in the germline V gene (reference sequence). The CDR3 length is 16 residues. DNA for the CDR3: TGTGCCAGCAGCCACCCAGGGGCTCGACCAACTTCACCCCTCCACTTT. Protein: CASSHPGARPTSPLHF.

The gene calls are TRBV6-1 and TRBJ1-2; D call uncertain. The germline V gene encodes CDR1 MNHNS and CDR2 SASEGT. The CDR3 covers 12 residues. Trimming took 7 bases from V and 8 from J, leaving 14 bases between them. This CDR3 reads CASTEVPFGYTF. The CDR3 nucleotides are TGTGCCAGCACAGAGGTCCCCTTCGGCTACACCTTC.

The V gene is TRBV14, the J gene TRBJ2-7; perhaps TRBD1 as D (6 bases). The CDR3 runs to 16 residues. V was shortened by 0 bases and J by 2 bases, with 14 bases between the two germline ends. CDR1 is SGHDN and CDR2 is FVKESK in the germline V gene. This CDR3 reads CASSQDSTGPAYEQYF. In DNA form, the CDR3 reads TGTGCCAGCAGCCAAGATTCGACAGGTCCGGCCTACGAGCAGTACTTC.

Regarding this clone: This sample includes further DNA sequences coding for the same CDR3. CDR3 bases: TGTGCCAGCTCCCCGGGACAGGGGGTAGGCGAGCAGTACTTC. This encodes CASSPGQGVGEQYF. The V call is TRBV27, the J call TRBJ2-7; 11 positions agree with TRBD1. The length of the CDR3 is 14 residues. The ends lost 8 bases at V and 6 bases at J; junction bases unmatched: 9. The germline V gene has CDR1 MNHEY and CDR2 SMNVEV (reference sequence).

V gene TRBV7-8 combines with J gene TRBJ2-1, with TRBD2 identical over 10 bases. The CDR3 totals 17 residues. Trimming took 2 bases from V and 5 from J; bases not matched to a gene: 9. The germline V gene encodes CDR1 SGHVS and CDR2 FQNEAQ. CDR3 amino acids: CASSLPRASGRDNEQFF. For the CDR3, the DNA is TGTGCCAGCAGCTTACCCAGAGCTAGCGGGAGAGACAATGAGCAGTTCTTC.